This is a list of T cell receptor beta chains from one sample in a study of blood T cell repertoires in COVID-19. Only in-frame clones appear in the TCRdb table, and some are missing; sequencing was by immunoSEQ multiplex PCR. The sample has approximately 360,000 clones, under 85% seen once. Sample: PBMCs or T cells enriched from blood (not recorded which). The receptors originated from a woman aged 45-65 years who had recovered from COVID-19. The CDR3 runs from the conserved cysteine through the conserved F or W. A D gene is named only where the DNA matches it firmly. Some rows mark clone size as missing; the rest say once, few, many or name a class of expanded clone.

TRBJ2-1 | . | TRBV10-2 | . | TGCGCCAGCAGTGCCTTTGCAGGGGTTCATGAGCAGTTCTTC | CASSAFAGVHEQFF
TRBJ1-1 | . | TRBV5-4 | TRBD1 | TGTGCCAGCAGCTCGGGACAGGTTTATGAAGCTTTCTTT | CASSSGQVYEAFF
TRBJ2-2 | . | TRBV27 | TRBD1 | TGTGCCAGCAGTTTATCGGGGCAGGGGGTCAACACCGGGGAGCTGTTTTTT | CASSLSGQGVNTGELFF
TRBJ2-2 | . | TRBV27 | . | TGTGCCAGCAGTTTAAGGTGGACAGACCGGACGAACACCGGGGAGCTGTTTTTT | CASSLRWTDRTNTGELFF
TRBJ1-1 | few | TRBV14 | . | TGTGCCAGCAGCGTCCTCCCCGGTGAAGCTTTCTTT | CASSVLPGEAFF
TRBJ1-2 | . | TRBV27 | TRBD1 | TGTGCCAGCGGCTTAACAGGGGGCCAGTTAAACTATGGCTACACCTTC | CASGLTGGQLNYGYTF
TRBJ1-4 | . | TRBV7-9 | TRBD1 | TGTGCCAGCAGTCGAACTATCGGGGGGACAGGGTGGGAAAAACTGTTTTTT | CASSRTIGGTGWEKLFF
TRBJ1-1 | . | TRBV19 | . | TGTGCCAGTAGTATTCCGACAATTAGGAACACTGAAGCTTTCTTT | CASSIPTIRNTEAFF
TRBJ1-4 | once | TRBV30 | . | TGTGCCTGGAGCGTCCCAAAGGGGATGACAACTAATGAAAAACTGTTTTTT | CAWSVPKGMTTNEKLFF
TRBJ2-7 | . | TRBV27 | TRBD2 | TGTGCCAGCACCCGACTAGCGGGATCCTACGAGCAGTACTTC | CASTRLAGSYEQYF
TRBJ2-5 | . | TRBV9 | . | TGTGCCAGCAGCGTAGGACTCTCCGGGGAGACCCAGTACTTC | CASSVGLSGETQYF
TRBJ1-5 | few | TRBV5-4 | . | TGTGCCAGCAGCCTAGACGGAAATAGCAATCAGCCCCAGCATTTT | CASSLDGNSNQPQHF
TRBJ1-2 | . | TRBV6-6 | . | TGTGCCAGCAGTTACTCAAGTCGCAGGGAGGACTATGGCTACACCTTC | CASSYSSRREDYGYTF
TRBJ2-1 | . | TRBV5-1 | . | TGCGCCAGCAGCTTGGAGAGCTCCTACAATGAGCAGTTCTTC | CASSLESSYNEQFF
TRBJ2-1 | . | TRBV3-1/TRBV3-2 | TRBD2 | TGTGCCAGCAGCCAAGATCTGGCTAGCGGGGGGCCACAGTTCTTC | CASSQDLASGGPQFF
TRBJ2-2 | . | TRBV3-1/TRBV3-2 | . | TGTGCCAGCAGCCAAGGCCTAGCCGCCGGGGAGCTGTTTTTT | CASSQGLAAGELFF
TRBJ1-2 | . | TRBV27 | TRBD1 | TGTGCCAGCAGTTTCTATTTCGTGGGACAGGGGGGATATGGCTACACCTTC | CASSFYFVGQGGYGYTF
TRBJ2-3 | . | TRBV10-3 | . | TGTGCCATCAGTCCCTCGACAGGTTCAGATACGCAGTATTTT | CAISPSTGSDTQYF
TRBJ1-1 | once | TRBV19 | TRBD1 | TGTGCCAGTAGTACTCAATTCGGGACAGCTGAAGCTTTCTTT | CASSTQFGTAEAFF
TRBJ2-1 | . | TRBV9 | . | TGTGCCAGCAGCGTAGTACGGGGGGCCGTCTACAATGAGCAGTTCTTC | CASSVVRGAVYNEQFF
TRBJ1-2 | . | TRBV2 | TRBD1 | TGTGCCAGCAGCCAACAGGGGGCTCAACGTGGCTACACCTTC | CASSQQGAQRGYTF
TRBJ1-6 | . | TRBV5-1 | . | TGCGCCAGCAGCCAGCAGCGAAATTCACCCCTCCACTTT | CASSQQRNSPLHF
TRBJ1-4 | . | TRBV5-1 | TRBD1 | TGCGCCAGCAGCCCTACGGGACAGGGAGGCAACTTCGCGTTTTTT | CASSPTGQGGNFAFF
TRBJ1-5 | few | TRBV6-1 | . | TGTGCCAGCAGTGAAGCAGGGAGGGTCAATCAGCCCCAGCATTTT | CASSEAGRVNQPQHF
TRBJ1-2 | once | TRBV6-6 | TRBD1 | TGTGCCAGCCGCACAGGGGAAGACTATGGCTACACCTTC | CASRTGEDYGYTF
TRBJ1-1 | . | TRBV19 | TRBD1 | TGTGCCAGTAGCCCCCTCGACAGGGGGCGATACACTGAAGCTTTCTTT | CASSPLDRGRYTEAFF
TRBJ1-2 | . | TRBV10-3 | . | TGTGCTCTGGGCGGGGCGCACGGCTACACCTTC | CALGGAHGYTF
TRBJ1-6 | . | TRBV7-9 | TRBD1 | TGTGCCAGCAGCTTTCCGGGACAGGATAATTCACCCCTCCACTTT | CASSFPGQDNSPLHF
TRBJ2-7 | . | TRBV11-2 | TRBD2 | TGTGCCAGCAGTTCTCACACTAGCGGGAGGGTGGGCGAGCAGTACTTC | CASSSHTSGRVGEQYF
TRBJ2-7 | . | TRBV12-3/TRBV12-4 | . | TGTGCCAGCAGTCCTCGAGACTACGAGCAGTACTTC | CASSPRDYEQYF
TRBJ1-6 | . | TRBV11-3 | . | TGTGCCAGCAGCCCGGGGACTTATAATTCACCCCTCCACTTT | CASSPGTYNSPLHF
TRBJ1-3 | . | TRBV2 | . | TGTGCCAGCAGTTCCGGCAGGGCAAACTCTGGAAACACCATATATTTT | CASSSGRANSGNTIYF
TRBJ2-6 | . | TRBV27 | . | TGTGCCAGCAGTTCGTCCCTAGGCTCTGGGGCCAACGTCCTGACTTTC | CASSSSLGSGANVLTF
TRBJ2-1 | . | TRBV3-1/TRBV3-2 | TRBD2 | TGTGCCAGCAGCCCCCTAGCGGGAGGGCCAGCCAATGAGCAGTTCTTC | CASSPLAGGPANEQFF
TRBJ2-3 | . | TRBV20-1 | . | TGCAGTGCTGCACTTAAGTATTTT | CSAALKYF
TRBJ2-7 | many | TRBV5-1 | TRBD2 | TGCGCCAGCAGCTTGGGGTCTAGCGGGGCCAGCTCCTACGAGCAGTACTTC | CASSLGSSGASSYEQYF
TRBJ2-6 | . | TRBV2 | . | TGTGCCAGCAGGACGGGGTCTGGGGCCAACGTCCTGACTTTC | CASRTGSGANVLTF
TRBJ1-6 | . | TRBV29-1 | . | TGCAGCGTCGCATCCGTGGCTAATTCACCCCTCCACTTT | CSVASVANSPLHF
TRBJ2-1 | . | TRBV12-3/TRBV12-4 | TRBD1 | TGTGCCAGCAGACCGACAGGGTACAATGAGCAGTTCTTC | CASRPTGYNEQFF
TRBJ1-2 | . | TRBV5-1 | TRBD1 | TGCGCCAGCAGCTTGGGCGGTGGGACAGGTGGCTACACCTTC | CASSLGGGTGGYTF
TRBJ1-6 | . | TRBV30 | TRBD1 | TGTGCCTGGAGTCCCCCGGACAGGGTTAATTCACCCCTCCACTTT | CAWSPPDRVNSPLHF
TRBJ2-1 | . | TRBV5-1 | . | TGCGCCAGCAGCTTGGTTATCCCTAGCTCCTACAATGAGCAGTTCTTC | CASSLVIPSSYNEQFF
TRBJ1-2 | . | TRBV3-1/TRBV3-2 | . | TGTGCCAGCAGCCAAGATGTCAACACTATCCCCGTCTTC | CASSQDVNTIPVF
TRBJ1-2 | few | TRBV5-6 | . | TGTGCCAGCAGCGGACAGCACAGACGCTACACCTTC | CASSGQHRRYTF
TRBJ2-5 | once | TRBV7-2 | TRBD1 | TGTGCCAGCAGCATCTACCGGGACAGGGGGCGAGAGACCCAGTACTTC | CASSIYRDRGRETQYF
TRBJ1-1 | . | TRBV27 | TRBD1 | TGTGCCAGCAGTTACTCCGGGACAGGGGGCCCGAACACTGAAGCTTTCTTT | CASSYSGTGGPNTEAFF
TRBJ1-6 | . | TRBV4-2 | TRBD1 | TGTGCCAGCAGCCAAGCGTCAGGGACAGATTCACCCCTCCACTTT | CASSQASGTDSPLHF
TRBJ1-1 | . | TRBV29-1 | TRBD1 | TGCAGCGTGGGGGACAGGGGGAACACTGAAGCTTTCTTT | CSVGDRGNTEAFF
TRBJ1-2 | . | TRBV20-1 | TRBD1 | TGCAGTGCTAGTGGGACAGGGGGCAACTATGGCTACACCTTC | CSASGTGGNYGYTF
TRBJ1-2 | . | TRBV5-1 | . | TGCGCCAGCAGCCCAGGACACGAGTATGGCTACACCTTC | CASSPGHEYGYTF
TRBJ2-5 | . | TRBV29-1 | . | TGCAGCGTCGGCCGCCAGGGAGAGACCCAGTACTTC | CSVGRQGETQYF
TRBJ1-2 | . | TRBV2 | . | TGTGCCAGCAGTGGGGCCCGACCATACAACTATGGCTACACCTTC | CASSGARPYNYGYTF
TRBJ2-2 | once | TRBV30 | . | TGTGCCGGGGGCGGGGTCACCGGGGAGCTGTTTTTT | CAGGGVTGELFF
TRBJ2-7 | . | TRBV5-1 | . | TGCGCCAGCAGTGCGGAGCTTTACGAGCAGTACTTC | CASSAELYEQYF
TRBJ2-3 | . | TRBV5-1 | . | TGCGCCAGCAGCTTGGCGGAGTTCACAGATACGCAGTATTTT | CASSLAEFTDTQYF
TRBJ1-3 | . | TRBV6-5 | TRBD1 | TGTGCCAGCAGTTACGGGACAGGGACCGGAAACACCATATATTTT | CASSYGTGTGNTIYF
TRBJ1-2 | once | TRBV30 | . | TGTGCCTGGAGGTCGGGGAACTCGATCTATGGCTACACCTTC | CAWRSGNSIYGYTF